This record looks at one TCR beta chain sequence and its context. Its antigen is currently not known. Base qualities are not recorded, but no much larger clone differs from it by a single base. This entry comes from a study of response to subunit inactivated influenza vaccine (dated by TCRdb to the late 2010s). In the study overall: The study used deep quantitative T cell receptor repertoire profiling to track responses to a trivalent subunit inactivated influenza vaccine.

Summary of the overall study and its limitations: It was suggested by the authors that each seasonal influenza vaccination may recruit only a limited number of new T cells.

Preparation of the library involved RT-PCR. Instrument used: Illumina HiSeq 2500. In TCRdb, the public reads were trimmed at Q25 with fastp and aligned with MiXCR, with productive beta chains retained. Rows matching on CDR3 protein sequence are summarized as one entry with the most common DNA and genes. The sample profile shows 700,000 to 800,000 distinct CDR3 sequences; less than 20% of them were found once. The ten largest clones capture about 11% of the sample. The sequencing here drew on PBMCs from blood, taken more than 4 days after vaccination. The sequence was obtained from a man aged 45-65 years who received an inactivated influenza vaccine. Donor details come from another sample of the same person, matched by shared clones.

The CDR3 in this case is CASTPFRGPNEKLFF. The DNA reads as follows: TGCGCCAGCACTCCCTTCAGGGGACCTAATGAAAAACTGTTTTTT. The rearrangement combines TRBV10-2 with TRBJ1-4, with TRBD1 as a weak D call on 6 bases. From cysteine to phenylalanine, the CDR3 is 15 amino acids long. The retained sequence is limited to the CDR3, 45 bases, with the frame set at the first base. Deletion took 7 bases off V and 3 bases off J, with a span of 15 bases between the germline ends. The germline V gene yields WSHSY for CDR1 and SAAADI for CDR2.